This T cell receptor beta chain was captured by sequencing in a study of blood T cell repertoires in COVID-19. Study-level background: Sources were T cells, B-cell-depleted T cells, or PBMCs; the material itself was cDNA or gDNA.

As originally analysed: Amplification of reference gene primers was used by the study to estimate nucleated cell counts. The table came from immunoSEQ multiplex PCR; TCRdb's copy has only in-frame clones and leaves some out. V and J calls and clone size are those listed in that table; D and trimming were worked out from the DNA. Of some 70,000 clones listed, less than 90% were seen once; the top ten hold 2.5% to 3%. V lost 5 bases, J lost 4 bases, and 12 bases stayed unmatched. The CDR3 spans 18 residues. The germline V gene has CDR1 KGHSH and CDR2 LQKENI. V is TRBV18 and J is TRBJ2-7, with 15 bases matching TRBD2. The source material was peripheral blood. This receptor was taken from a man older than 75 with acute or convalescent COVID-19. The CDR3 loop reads CASSTGLAGGLQRYEQYF. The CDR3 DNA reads TGTGCCAGCTCAACTGGACTAGCGGGAGGGCTACAACGATACGAGCAGTACTTC.